Here is one T cell receptor (beta chain) with its context. The data derive from a study of blood T cell repertoires in COVID-19. Across the study: Sites across the United States, Italy and Spain contributed samples from acute and convalescent COVID-19.

Per the germline V gene, CDR1 is SGDLS and CDR2 is YYNGEE. The CDR3 runs to 15 residues. The junction had 5 bases not matched to a gene; V was cut back by 4 bases and J by 2 bases. Original methodology: Amplification of reference gene primers was used by the study to estimate nucleated cell counts. Using immunoSEQ multiplex PCR, the repertoire was profiled, and TCRdb retains in-frame clones only, with some absent. V and J calls and clone size are given by that table; D and trimming were obtained from the DNA. The sample records 200,000 to 250,000 clones, more than 80% being singletons. This TCR came from a man aged 30 to 45 who had recovered from COVID-19. The V call is TRBV9, the J call TRBJ1-3; TRBD1 aligns across 8 bases. Sample: peripheral blood. The CDR3 protein is CASSQGAITGNTIYF. The CDR3 bases are TGTGCCAGCAGCCAGGGGGCGATTACTGGAAACACCATATATTTT.